What follows are 27 T cell receptor beta chains derived from one specimen sequenced in a study of T cell repertoires in cytomegalovirus infection (dated 2019 in TCRdb). The sequencer listed for this sample is Illumina HiSeq 1500. TCRdb ran its own pipeline on the public reads, namely fastp trimming at Q25 and MiXCR clone calling, and kept in-frame beta chains. Every distinct CDR3 protein forms one entry, paired with its most common genes and DNA. Present in this sample are about 300,000 distinct CDR3 sequences, roughly 9.3% of which were seen just once. The ten largest clones add up to less than 3% of the sample. The material sequenced was PBMCs. These receptors all stem from a human donor in good health (CMV status not recorded). Some clones in this sample may be carry-over from other donors' samples.

The genes are TRBV6-2 or TRBV6-3 and TRBJ2-2; 9 bases are a match to TRBD1. The CDR3 is 14 amino acids. The germline V gene has CDR1 MNHEY and CDR2 SVGEGT. The junction had 4 bases not matched to a gene; V was cut back by 5 bases and J by 6 bases. The CDR3: CASSGTGTSGELFF. Written as DNA, the CDR3 is TGTGCCAGCAGTGGGACAGGGACGTCCGGGGAGCTGTTTTTT.

The chain uses TRBV27 and TRBJ2-3, with 11 bases fitting TRBD2. This CDR3 region has 19 residues. V was pared by 5 bases and J by 2 bases, with 15 bases of the junction left unmatched. Germline CDR1 MNHEY, CDR2 SMNVEV (reference sequence). This CDR3 reads CASSRHDPRTSGYTDTQYF. CDR3 DNA: TGTGCCAGCAGTCGCCACGATCCCCGGACTAGCGGGTACACAGATACGCAGTATTTT.

This clonotype was observed many times. V usage is TRBV5-6 and J usage is TRBJ2-4; 7 bases match TRBD2. The CDR3 extends over 13 amino acids. Trimming at V came to 4 bases and at J to 3 bases, leaving 1 base not matched to a gene. Germline V lookup: CDR1 SGHDT, CDR2 YYEEEE. The CDR3 coding sequence is TGTGCCAGCAGCGCGGGGGTCAAAAACATTCAGTACTTC. The encoded protein is CASSAGVKNIQYF.

The chain has TRBV5-1 and TRBJ1-1; 9 bases agree with TRBD1. This CDR3 is 16 amino acids long. The junction had 9 bases not matched to a gene; V was cut back by 6 bases and J by 0 bases. Germline V CDR1 and CDR2: SGHRS, YFSETQ. CDR3 DNA: TGCGCCAGCATCCGGGACAGGGCGGTTTTGAACACTGAAGCTTTCTTT. Its translation: CASIRDRAVLNTEAFF. Variable domain in full (rest from reference TRBV5-1 and TRBJ1-1): KAGVTQTPRYLIKTRGQQVTLSCSPISGHRSVSWYQQTPGQGLQFLFEYFSETQRNKGNFPGRFSGRQFSNSRSEMNVSTLELGDSALYLCASIRDRAVLNTEAFFGQGTRLTVV.

The V gene is TRBV5-1, the J gene TRBJ2-1, with 15 nucleotides matching TRBD2. CDR1 SGHRS and CDR2 YFSETQ come from the germline V gene. This CDR3 is built from 18 residues. V shed 4 bases, J shed 5 bases, and the junction held 10 bases outside the gene matches. The CDR3 protein is CASSPRTSGGALDNEQFF. The CDR3 bases are TGCGCCAGCAGCCCACGGACTAGCGGGGGGGCTTTGGACAATGAGCAGTTCTTC.

This clonotype was recorded many times. The chain links TRBV7-9 to TRBJ2-5; unclear D gene. Looked up from germline, CDR1 is SEHNR and CDR2 is FQNEAQ (reference sequence). CDR3 length: 11 amino acids. V was trimmed by 4 bases and J by 2 bases, leaving 2 bases between them. The CDR3 bases are TGTGCCAGCAGCTCGCAAGAGACCCAGTACTTC. Protein sequence: CASSSQETQYF.

As to this clonotype: A much larger clone differs from this one at a single base, so this may be a read error. The rearrangement uses TRBV6-1 and TRBJ2-7; D might be TRBD1 or TRBD2, each matching 5 bases. Looked up from germline, CDR1 is MNHNS and CDR2 is SASEGT. The length of the CDR3 is 17 residues. The CDR3 spells CASSEARRQGPTYGQYV. DNA of the CDR3: TGTGCCAGCAGTGAAGCGCGTAGGCAGGGACCCACCTACGGGCAGTACGTC.

This clonotype was recorded many times. The V call is TRBV12-3 or TRBV12-4, the J call TRBJ1-1, with 7 bases lining up with TRBD1. Trimming cost V 4 bases and J 3 bases; bases outside gene matches: 5. This CDR3 is built from 14 residues. For the CDR3, the DNA is TGTGCCAGCAGTTGGGACAGCCGATACACTGAAGCTTTCTTT. Translating it yields CASSWDSRYTEAFF.

This clonotype was found many times. The chain carries TRBV20-1 and TRBJ1-2; D not resolved. Germline V CDR1 and CDR2: DFQATT, SNEGSKA (reference sequence). The length of the CDR3 is 13 residues. V was shortened by 1 base and J by 1 base, with 7 bases between the two germline ends. The chain's CDR3 is CSARVVGNYGYTF. The CDR3 coding sequence is TGCAGTGCTAGAGTGGTCGGTAACTATGGCTACACCTTC.

The chain recombines TRBV5-1 with TRBJ2-7, with TRBD1 identical over 7 bases. Germline values: CDR1 SGHRS, CDR2 YFSETQ. V lost 5 bases to trimming and J lost 9 bases; unmatched junction nucleotides: 14. CDR3 size: 14 residues. The CDR3 is CASSGGRTGLGQYV. As DNA, the CDR3 is TGCGCCAGCAGTGGGGGTCGGACAGGCTTGGGGCAGTACGTC.

This clonotype was observed at least ten times. The V gene is TRBV2, the J gene TRBJ2-2; D possibly corresponds to TRBD2 (6 bases). V shed 9 bases and J shed 3 bases, with 23 bases lying between them. CDR3 length: 17 residues. The germline V gene encodes CDR1 SNHLY and CDR2 FYNNEI. The CDR3 sequence is CASLRGSFGEDTGELFF. The DNA of the CDR3 is TGTGCCAGTCTGAGGGGATCGTTCGGGGAGGACACCGGGGAGCTGTTTTTT.

This clonotype was seen ten or more times. The chain carries TRBV7-2 and TRBJ2-5, with no clear D. Germline CDR1 reads SGHTA; CDR2 reads FQGNSA. Trimming took 1 base from V and 1 from J, leaving 7 bases between them. The CDR3 is 14 residues long. The CDR3 sequence is CASSLEGPQETQYF. CDR3 nucleotides: TGTGCCAGCAGCTTAGAGGGCCCCCAAGAGACCCAGTACTTC.

The chain couples TRBV10-3 to TRBJ2-4; no firm D call. Germline CDR1 reads ENHRY; CDR2 reads SYGVKD. Trimming removed 4 bases at V and 1 base at J, with 17 bases between. The CDR3 has 17 amino acids. The chain's CDR3 is CAISAPLGPEAKNIQYF. CDR3 DNA: TGTGCCATCAGTGCCCCCTTGGGCCCCGAGGCCAAAAACATTCAGTACTTC.

This clonotype has ten or more counts. The chain combines TRBV7-2 with TRBJ2-1; 8 bases are a match to TRBD1. Trimming at V came to 1 base and at J to 8 bases, leaving 4 bases not matched to a gene. Germline CDR1 and CDR2: SGHTA and FQGNSA. The CDR3 loop spans 14 amino acids. CDR3 sequence (DNA): TGTGCCAGCAGCTTAGACAGGGGGAGAGATGAGCAGTTCTTC. Amino acid sequence: CASSLDRGRDEQFF.

There are many counts of this clonotype. This chain joins TRBV7-2 and TRBJ2-3, with D maybe TRBD2 (7 bases). The CDR3 is 16 residues long. V was trimmed by 5 bases and J by 2 bases, leaving 17 bases between them. Germline V gene sequence: CDR1 SGHTA, CDR2 FQGNSA. The CDR3 region has the DNA TGTGCCAGCAGCATGAGGGGGGACTATTCCACAGATACGCAGTATTTT. It translates to CASSMRGDYSTDTQYF.

This clonotype came up many times. V and J are TRBV20-1 and TRBJ1-2; 8 nucleotides agree with TRBD1. V lost 8 bases and J lost 5; bases outside the gene matches: 10. Germline loops: CDR1 DFQATT, CDR2 SNEGSKA (reference sequence). CDR3 length: 13 residues. The CDR3 protein is CSTETGVGYGYTF. The CDR3 region has the DNA TGCAGTACCGAGACAGGGGTTGGGTATGGCTACACCTTC.

This clonotype was counted at least ten times. The chain uses TRBV20-1 and TRBJ1-2; D perhaps matches TRBD1 (5 bases). Germline V gives CDR1 DFQATT, CDR2 SNEGSKA (reference sequence). The CDR3 is made up of 11 amino acids. Trimming pared 6 bases from V and 6 bases from J, leaving 11 bases between. The CDR3 sequence: CSARQRDGYTF. DNA of the CDR3: TGCAGTGCCCGACAGAGGGATGGCTACACCTTC.

This chain links TRBV27 with TRBJ2-7; 12 nucleotides align to TRBD1. This CDR3 is 22 amino acids long. In germline, CDR1 is MNHEY, CDR2 SMNVEV (reference sequence). The trim removed 7 bases at V and 0 bases at J, leaving 25 bases unmatched. Here the CDR3 reads CASTTDVGTGGAMAISSYEQYV. The CDR3 DNA reads TGTGCCAGCACCACTGACGTAGGGACAGGGGGCGCGATGGCTATAAGCTCCTACGAGCAGTACGTC.

This clonotype was counted ten times or more. The rearrangement uses TRBV5-4 and TRBJ2-1; a weak D match, TRBD2 (6 bases). The CDR3 has 15 amino acids. V was trimmed by 3 bases and J by 4 bases, leaving 14 bases between them. CDR1 is SGHNT and CDR2 is YYREEE in the germline V gene (reference sequence). The CDR3 nucleotides are TGTGCCAGCAGCTCTGGAGGGGAGTTATACAATGAGCAGTTCTTC. Residues: CASSSGGELYNEQFF.

This clonotype occurred a few times. The chain links TRBV14 to TRBJ1-5; D remains ambiguous. Germline V gene lookup returns CDR1 SGHDN and CDR2 FVKESK. The V end lost 0 bases, the J end lost 7 bases, and 7 bases lay between the germline ends. The CDR3 spans 13 residues. CDR3 nucleotide sequence: TGTGCCAGCAGCCAAGATCTGGGACAGCCCCAGCATTTT. Protein sequence: CASSQDLGQPQHF.

A word on this clonotype: A read error may explain this, as a much larger clone is one base away. This chain links TRBV2 with TRBJ2-1; D is uncertain. Per the germline V gene, CDR1 is SNHLY and CDR2 is FYNNEI. The CDR3 runs to 14 residues. V was pared by 5 bases and J by 8 bases, with 16 bases between. The CDR3 spells CASSFVTILDEQFF. The CDR3 nucleotides are TGTGCCAGCAGTTTTGTGACAATTTTGGATGAGCAGTTCTTC.

This clonotype has at least ten counts. V usage is TRBV6-1 and J usage is TRBJ2-1; the D gene could be TRBD1 or TRBD2 (5 bases each). Per the germline V gene, CDR1 is MNHNS and CDR2 is SASEGT. The CDR3 sequence is 15 residues long. Trimming took off 4 bases at V and 3 bases at J, with 13 bases between the two ends. The CDR3 bases are TGTGCCAGCAGTGGACGGGACGGTAACTACAATGAGCAGTTCTTC. The encoded protein is CASSGRDGNYNEQFF.

This clonotype was detected a few times. The chain links TRBV29-1 to TRBJ1-5; D is possibly TRBD1 (5 bases). There are 13 residues in the CDR3. Germline CDR1 and CDR2: SQVTM and ANQGSEA. Trimming shortened V by 4 bases and J by 1 base, and 8 bases separated the two germline ends. The CDR3, as DNA: TGCAGCGTTGCCAGGGAGAGCAATCAGCCCCAGCATTTT. Amino acid sequence: CSVARESNQPQHF.

This clonotype was seen repeatedly, ten times or more. The V call is TRBV20-1, the J call TRBJ2-1, with 8 bases aligning to TRBD1. The V segment lost 1 base and the J segment 9 bases; nucleotides outside the gene matches: 8. Germline V gene data show CDR1 as DFQATT and CDR2 as SNEGSKA (reference sequence). CDR3 length equals 14 residues. In nucleotides, the CDR3 is TGCAGTGCTAGAGTTCCCGGGACAGGTGGTGAGCAGTTCTTC. Translation gives CSARVPGTGGEQFF.

This clonotype has at least ten counts. The chain recombines TRBV5-6 with TRBJ2-1; maybe TRBD1 (6 bases). V lost 4 bases and J 5 bases, leaving 16 bases between the germline ends. This CDR3 has 15 residues. Germline CDR1 and CDR2: SGHDT and YYEEEE. CDR3 protein: CASSPITGSNNEQFF. The CDR3 bases are TGTGCCAGCAGCCCCATAACAGGGTCCAACAATGAGCAGTTCTTC.

The CDR3 nucleotides read TGTGCCAGCAGCCAAGTGGGAGGGGGCGAGCAGTACTTC. Translated, it gives CASSQVGGGEQYF. The chain carries TRBV3-1 and TRBJ2-7; a possible D gene is TRBD2 (7 bases). Germline V gene data show CDR1 as LGHDT and CDR2 as YNNKEL (reference sequence). The V and J ends lost 1 base and 6 bases respectively, with 10 bases between them. The CDR3 is 13 amino acids.

V gene TRBV14 combines with J gene TRBJ2-3, with D perhaps TRBD1 (5 bases). The germline CDR1 and CDR2 sequences are SGHDN and FVKESK. The CDR3 covers 14 residues. V was shortened by 3 bases and J by 8 bases, with 15 bases between the two germline ends. DNA for the CDR3: TGTGCCAGCAGCCAGGAAGACAGTTTCGGTACGCAGTATTTT. This codes for CASSQEDSFGTQYF.